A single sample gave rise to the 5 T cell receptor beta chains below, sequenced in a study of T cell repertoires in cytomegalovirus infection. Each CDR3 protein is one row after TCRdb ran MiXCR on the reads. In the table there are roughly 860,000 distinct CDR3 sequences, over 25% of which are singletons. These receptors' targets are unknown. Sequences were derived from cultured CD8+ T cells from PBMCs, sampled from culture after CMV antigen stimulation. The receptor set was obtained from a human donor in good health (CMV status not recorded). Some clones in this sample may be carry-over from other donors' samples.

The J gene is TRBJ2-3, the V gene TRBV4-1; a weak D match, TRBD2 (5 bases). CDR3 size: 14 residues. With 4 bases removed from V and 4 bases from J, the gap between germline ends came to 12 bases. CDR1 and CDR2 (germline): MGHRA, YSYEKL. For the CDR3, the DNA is TGCGCCAGCAGCCCAGAGGGCCTACCAGATACGCAGTATTTT. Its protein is CASSPEGLPDTQYF.

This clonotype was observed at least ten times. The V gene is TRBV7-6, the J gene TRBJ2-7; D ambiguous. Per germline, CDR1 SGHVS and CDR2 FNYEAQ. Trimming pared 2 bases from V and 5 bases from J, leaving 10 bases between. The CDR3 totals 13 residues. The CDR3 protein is CASSLRNGHEQYF. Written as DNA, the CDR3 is TGTGCCAGCAGCTTACGAAATGGCCACGAGCAGTACTTC.

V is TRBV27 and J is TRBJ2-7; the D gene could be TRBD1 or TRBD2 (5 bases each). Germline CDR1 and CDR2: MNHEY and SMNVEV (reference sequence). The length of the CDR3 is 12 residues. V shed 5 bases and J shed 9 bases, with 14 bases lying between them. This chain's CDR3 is CASSPRGTPQYF. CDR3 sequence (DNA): TGTGCCAGCAGTCCGAGGGGCACTCCGCAGTACTTC.

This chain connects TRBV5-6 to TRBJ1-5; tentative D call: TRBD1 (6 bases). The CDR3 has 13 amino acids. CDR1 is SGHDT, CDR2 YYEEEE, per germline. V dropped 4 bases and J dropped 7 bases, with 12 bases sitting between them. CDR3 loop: CASSPNGGQPQHF. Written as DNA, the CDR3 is TGTGCCAGCAGCCCCAACGGGGGCCAGCCCCAGCATTTT.

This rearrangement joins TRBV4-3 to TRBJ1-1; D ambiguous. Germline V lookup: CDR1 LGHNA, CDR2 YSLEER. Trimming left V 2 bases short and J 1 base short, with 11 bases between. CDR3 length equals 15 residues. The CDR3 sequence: CASSQRPDWNTEAFF. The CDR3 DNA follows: TGCGCCAGCAGCCAAAGACCCGACTGGAACACTGAAGCTTTCTTT.